Shown below are 5 T cell receptor beta chains from a single sample sequenced in a study of T-cell reconstitution after alpha-beta-depleted transplantation in children. The library targeted TCRbeta and was prepared with unique molecular identifiers. TCRdb ran MiXCR on the PCR reads and lists one entry per CDR3 protein. The table has about 580,000 distinct CDR3 sequences, more than 20% seen once; the top ten hold 13% to 15%. Sequences were derived from PBMCs, mostly from graft donor cells, sampled 360 days after TCRalphabeta/CD19-depleted stem cell transplant. The source of these receptors is a boy under three years old who had a stem cell transplant for acute myeloid leukemia, so the T cells may come from the graft donor.

This clonotype was recorded many times. This chain uses TRBV5-6 with TRBJ2-5, with a weak D call TRBD1 (5 bases). Germline values: CDR1 SGHDT, CDR2 YYEEEE. V lost 4 bases and J 1 base, leaving 20 bases between the germline ends. There are 17 residues in the CDR3. CDR3 sequence (DNA): TGTGCCAGCAGCCCTGACCAAGACAGACCGTTCCAAGAGACCCAGTACTTC. This translates into CASSPDQDRPFQETQYF.

The CDR3 reads CSASPDRGSQPQHF. Written as DNA, the CDR3 is TGCAGTGCCAGTCCCGACAGGGGCAGTCAGCCCCAGCATTTT. The chain joins TRBV20-1 to TRBJ1-5; 8 bases map to TRBD1. CDR3 size: 14 residues. V lost 6 bases to trimming and J lost 6 bases; unmatched junction nucleotides: 10. Per germline, CDR1 DFQATT and CDR2 SNEGSKA (reference sequence).

The J gene is TRBJ1-4, the V gene TRBV6-5; D is uncertain. CDR1 is MNHEY, CDR2 SVGAGI, per germline. The CDR3 sequence is 14 residues long. The V end was cut by 2 bases, the J end by 8 bases, with 12 bases between. The CDR3 region has the DNA TGTGCCAGCAGTTACGCCGCAGTGGCCGAAAAACTGTTTTTT. This gives the protein CASSYAAVAEKLFF.

This clonotype was detected many times. The gene calls are TRBV12-3 or TRBV12-4 and TRBJ2-6; no clear D gene. The length of the CDR3 is 18 residues. Trimming took off 3 bases at V and 0 bases at J, with 15 bases between the two ends. CDR3 protein: CASSFLTESYSGANVLTF. The CDR3 DNA reads TGTGCCAGCAGTTTCCTAACAGAATCTTACTCTGGGGCCAACGTCCTGACTTTC.

This chain links TRBV7-9 with TRBJ1-1, with D unresolved. CDR3 size: 12 residues. With 10 bases removed from V and 4 bases from J, the gap between germline ends came to 13 bases. The germline CDR1 and CDR2 sequences are SEHNR and FQNEAQ (reference sequence). The CDR3 protein is CATGREGTEAFF. The CDR3 nucleotides are TGTGCCACCGGACGGGAGGGCACTGAAGCTTTCTTT.